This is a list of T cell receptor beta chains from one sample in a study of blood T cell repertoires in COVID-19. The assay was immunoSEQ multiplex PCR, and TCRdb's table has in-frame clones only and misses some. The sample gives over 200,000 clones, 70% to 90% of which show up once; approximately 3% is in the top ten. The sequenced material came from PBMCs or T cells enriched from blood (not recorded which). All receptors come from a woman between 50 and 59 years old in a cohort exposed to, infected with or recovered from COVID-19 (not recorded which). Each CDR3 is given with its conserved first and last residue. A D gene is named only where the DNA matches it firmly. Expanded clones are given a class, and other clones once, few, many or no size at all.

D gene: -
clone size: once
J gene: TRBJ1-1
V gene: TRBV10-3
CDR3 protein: CAISRGTEAFF
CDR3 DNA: TGTGCCATCAGCCGGGGTACTGAAGCTTTCTTT

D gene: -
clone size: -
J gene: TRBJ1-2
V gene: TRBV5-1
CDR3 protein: CASSYGTPLNYGYTF
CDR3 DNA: TGCGCCAGCAGCTACGGGACACCGCTTAACTATGGCTACACCTTC

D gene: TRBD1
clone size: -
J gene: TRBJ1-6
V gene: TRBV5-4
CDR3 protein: CASSLDQGADSPLHF
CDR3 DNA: TGTGCCAGCAGCTTGGATCAGGGGGCGGATTCACCCCTCCACTTT

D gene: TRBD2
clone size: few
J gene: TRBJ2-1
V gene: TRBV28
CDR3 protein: CASSGLAGNSYNEQFF
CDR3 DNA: TGTGCCAGCTCCGGACTAGCGGGGAACTCCTACAATGAGCAGTTCTTC

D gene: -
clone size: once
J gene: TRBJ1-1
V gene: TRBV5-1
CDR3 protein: CASSLGGGLKNTEAFF
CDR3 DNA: TGCGCCAGCAGCTTGGGCGGGGGGCTCAAGAACACTGAAGCTTTCTTT

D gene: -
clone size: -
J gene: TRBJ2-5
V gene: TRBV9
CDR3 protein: CASSVEAQGETQYF
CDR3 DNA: TGTGCCAGCAGCGTAGAGGCCCAGGGAGAGACCCAGTACTTC

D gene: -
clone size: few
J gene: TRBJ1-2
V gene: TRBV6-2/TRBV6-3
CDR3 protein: CASSYVVVDYGYTF
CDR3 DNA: TGTGCCAGCAGTTACGTGGTAGTCGACTATGGCTACACCTTC

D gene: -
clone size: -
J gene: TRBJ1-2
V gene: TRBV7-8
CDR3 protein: CASSFGQFSTYGYTF
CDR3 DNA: TGTGCCAGCAGCTTCGGACAGTTCTCCACCTATGGCTACACCTTC

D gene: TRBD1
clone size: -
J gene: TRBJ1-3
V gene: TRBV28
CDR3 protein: CASRETGTGRVSGNTIYF
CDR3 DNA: TGTGCCAGCAGGGAGACCGGGACAGGTCGAGTCTCTGGAAACACCATATATTTT

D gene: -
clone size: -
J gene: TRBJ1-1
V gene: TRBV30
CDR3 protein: CAWASRGRTMGTEAFF
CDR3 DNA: TGTGCCTGGGCATCCAGGGGTAGGACGATGGGCACTGAAGCTTTCTTT

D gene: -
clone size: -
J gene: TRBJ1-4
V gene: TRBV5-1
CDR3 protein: CASSLVAGAYNEKLFF
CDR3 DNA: TGCGCCAGCAGCTTGGTGGCAGGGGCCTATAATGAAAAACTGTTTTTT

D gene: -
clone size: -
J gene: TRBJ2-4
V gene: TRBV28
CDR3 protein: CASSLFRRGIQYF
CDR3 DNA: TGTGCCAGCAGCCTGTTCCGCCGGGGCATTCAGTACTTC

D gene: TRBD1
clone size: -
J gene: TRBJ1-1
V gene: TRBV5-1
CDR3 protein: CASSLDKGAWTEAFF
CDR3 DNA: TGCGCCAGCAGCTTGGATAAGGGGGCATGGACTGAAGCTTTCTTT

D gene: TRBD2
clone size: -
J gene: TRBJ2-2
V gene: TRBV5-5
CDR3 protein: CASSPGTTNTGELFF
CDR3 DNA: TGTGCCAGCAGCCCCGGGACTACGAACACCGGGGAGCTGTTTTTT

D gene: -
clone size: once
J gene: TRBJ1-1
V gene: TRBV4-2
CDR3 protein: CASSPGRTEAFF
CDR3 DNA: TGTGCCAGCAGCCCAGGGCGGACTGAAGCTTTCTTT

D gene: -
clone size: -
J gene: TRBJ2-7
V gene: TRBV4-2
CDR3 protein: CASSQDWAQGRVDEQYF
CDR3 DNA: TGTGCCAGCAGCCAAGATTGGGCACAGGGCAGAGTGGACGAGCAGTACTTC